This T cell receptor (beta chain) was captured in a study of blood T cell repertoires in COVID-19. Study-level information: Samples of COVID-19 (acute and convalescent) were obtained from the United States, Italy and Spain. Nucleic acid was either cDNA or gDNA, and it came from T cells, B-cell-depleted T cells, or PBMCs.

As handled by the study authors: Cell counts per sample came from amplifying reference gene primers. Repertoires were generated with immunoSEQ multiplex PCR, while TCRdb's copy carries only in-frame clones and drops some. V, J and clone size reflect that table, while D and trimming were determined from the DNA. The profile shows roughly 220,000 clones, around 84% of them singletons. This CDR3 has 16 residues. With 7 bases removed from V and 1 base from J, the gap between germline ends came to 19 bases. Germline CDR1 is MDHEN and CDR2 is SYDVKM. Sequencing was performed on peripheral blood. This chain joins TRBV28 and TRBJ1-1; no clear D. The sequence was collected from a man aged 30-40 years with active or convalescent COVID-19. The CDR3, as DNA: TGTGCCAGCACCACCCTACGGGGTAGCAAGAACACTGAAGCTTTCTTT. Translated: CASTTLRGSKNTEAFF.